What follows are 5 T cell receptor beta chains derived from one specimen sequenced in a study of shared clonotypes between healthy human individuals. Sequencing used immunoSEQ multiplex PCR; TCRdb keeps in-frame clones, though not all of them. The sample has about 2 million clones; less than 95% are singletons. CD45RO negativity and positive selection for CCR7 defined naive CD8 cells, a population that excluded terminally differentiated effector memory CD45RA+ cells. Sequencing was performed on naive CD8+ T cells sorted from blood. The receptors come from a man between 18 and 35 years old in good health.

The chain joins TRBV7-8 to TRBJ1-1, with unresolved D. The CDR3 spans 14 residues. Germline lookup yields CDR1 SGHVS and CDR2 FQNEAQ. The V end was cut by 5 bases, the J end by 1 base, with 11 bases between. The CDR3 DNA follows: TGTGCCAGCAGCCCCCCGGTCGAGAACACTGAAGCTTTCTTT. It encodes CASSPPVENTEAFF.

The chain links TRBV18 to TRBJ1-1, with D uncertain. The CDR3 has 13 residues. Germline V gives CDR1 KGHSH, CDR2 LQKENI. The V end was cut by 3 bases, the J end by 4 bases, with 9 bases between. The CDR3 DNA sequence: TGTGCCAGCTCACCGCGGGCGAGCACTGAAGCTTTCTTT. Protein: CASSPRASTEAFF.

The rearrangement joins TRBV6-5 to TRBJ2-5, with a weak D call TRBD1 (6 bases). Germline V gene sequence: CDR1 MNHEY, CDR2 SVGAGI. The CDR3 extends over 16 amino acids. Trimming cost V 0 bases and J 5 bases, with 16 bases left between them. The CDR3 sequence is CASSYSHPQGWETQYF. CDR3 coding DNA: TGTGCCAGCAGTTACTCACACCCACAGGGTTGGGAGACCCAGTACTTC.

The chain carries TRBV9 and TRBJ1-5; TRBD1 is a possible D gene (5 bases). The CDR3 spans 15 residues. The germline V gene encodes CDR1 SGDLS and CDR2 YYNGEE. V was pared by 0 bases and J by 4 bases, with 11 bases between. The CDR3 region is CASSVGGSVNQPQHF. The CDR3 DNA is TGTGCCAGCAGCGTAGGGGGGAGCGTAAATCAGCCCCAGCATTTT.

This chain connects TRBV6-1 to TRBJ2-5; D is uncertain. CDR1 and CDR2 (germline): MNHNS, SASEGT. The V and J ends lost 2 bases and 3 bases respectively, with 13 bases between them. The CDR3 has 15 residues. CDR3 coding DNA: TGTGCCAGCAGTGAATTTCAGGCCGCTAAAGAGACCCAGTACTTC. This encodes CASSEFQAAKETQYF.